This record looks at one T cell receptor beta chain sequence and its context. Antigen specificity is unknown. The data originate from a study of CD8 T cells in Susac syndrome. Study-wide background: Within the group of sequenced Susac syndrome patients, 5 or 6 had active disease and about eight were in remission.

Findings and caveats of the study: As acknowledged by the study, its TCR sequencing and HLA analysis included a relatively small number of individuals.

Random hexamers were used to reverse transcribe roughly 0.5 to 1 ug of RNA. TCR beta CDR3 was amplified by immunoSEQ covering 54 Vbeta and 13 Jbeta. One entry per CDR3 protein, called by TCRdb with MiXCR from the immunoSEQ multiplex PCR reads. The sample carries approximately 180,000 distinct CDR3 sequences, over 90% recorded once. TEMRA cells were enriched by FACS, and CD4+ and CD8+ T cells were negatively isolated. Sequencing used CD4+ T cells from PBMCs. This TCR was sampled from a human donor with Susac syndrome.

Here the CDR3 DNA reads TGTGCCAGCAGTACCGGGACAGGGTCCTACGAGCAGTACTTC. This codes for CASSTGTGSYEQYF. The chain couples TRBV2 to TRBJ2-7, with 9 bases aligning to TRBD1. The V gene's germline CDR1 is SNHLY and CDR2 FYNNEI. The V gene end was trimmed by 5 bases and the J gene end by 1 base; junction bases not matched to a gene: 3. The CDR3 covers 14 residues.